Listed here are 18 T cell receptor beta chains from one sample, sequenced in a study of blood T cell repertoires in COVID-19. The table came from immunoSEQ multiplex PCR; TCRdb's copy has only in-frame clones and leaves some out. The sample lists some 330,000 clones, 86% occurring once. Sequenced material: PBMCs or T cells enriched from blood (not recorded which). These receptors were taken from a man in his thirties or forties who had recovered from COVID-19.

This clone was found once. The J gene is TRBJ2-1, the V gene TRBV9; 10 bases are a match to TRBD2. The CDR3 is 14 amino acids. Germline CDR1 reads SGDLS; CDR2 reads YYNGEE. The V gene end was trimmed by 0 bases and the J gene end by 10 bases; junction bases not matched to a gene: 4. The CDR3 spells CASSVELAGQEQFF. The DNA for the CDR3 is TGTGCCAGCAGCGTAGAACTAGCGGGGCAGGAGCAGTTCTTC. Looking up the rest from reference TRBV9 and TRBJ2-1 gives the full variable domain: DSGVTQTPKHLITATGQRVTLRCSPRSGDLSVYWYQQSLDQGLQFLIQYYNGEERAKGNILERFSAQQFPDLHSELNLSSLELGDSALYFCASSVELAGQEQFFGPGTRLTVL.

The CDR3 DNA sequence: TGCGCCAGCAGCCATGGGACAGGGAGTCTCTACGAGCAGTACTTC. Translating gives CASSHGTGSLYEQYF. The genes are TRBV4-1 and TRBJ2-7; 9 bases are shared with TRBD1. The CDR3 is 15 amino acids. After removal of 3 bases from V and 3 bases from J, the junction contained 6 bases not matched to a gene. Germline V gene data show CDR1 as MGHRA and CDR2 as YSYEKL.

This rearrangement joins TRBV12-1 to TRBJ1-1; no DNA check was done on the table's D call, TRBD1. TRBV12-1 represents a pseudogene. The length of the CDR3 is 17 residues. This chain's CDR3 is CASSFTGQGSPNTEAFF. CDR3 DNA: TGTGCCAGCAGCTTTACGGGACAGGGTAGCCCGAACACTGAAGCTTTCTTT.

This clone was recorded a few times. This rearrangement joins TRBV19 to TRBJ1-2, with TRBD1 as a possible D gene (6 bases). The CDR3 covers 17 residues. In germline, CDR1 is LNHDA, CDR2 SQIVND (reference sequence). The V end lost 2 bases, the J end lost 3 bases, and 19 bases lay between the germline ends. CDR3 DNA sequence: TGTGCCAGTAGTATAACCGGGACACTGGGGCCTGACTATGGCTACACCTTC. It translates to CASSITGTLGPDYGYTF.

The chain combines TRBV7-8 with TRBJ1-6; 8 bases are a match to TRBD1. Per the germline V gene, CDR1 is SGHVS and CDR2 is FQNEAQ. This CDR3 comprises 19 residues. V lost 1 base to trimming and J lost 3 bases; unmatched junction nucleotides: 11. The CDR3 sequence: CASSLVQDRADVYNSPLHF. The CDR3 DNA reads TGTGCCAGCAGCTTAGTACAGGACAGGGCTGATGTCTATAATTCACCCCTCCACTTT.

The gene calls are TRBV3-1 (or the pseudogene TRBV3-2) and TRBJ1-5; D may be TRBD1 (6 bases). The CDR3 contains 16 residues. Trimming took 1 base from V and 1 from J, leaving 11 bases between them. Germline CDR1 LGHDT, CDR2 YNNKEL (reference sequence). The CDR3 nucleotides read TGTGCCAGCAGCCAAGGATCAGGGGTAAGCAATCAGCCCCAGCATTTT. Residues: CASSQGSGVSNQPQHF.

This clone was detected a few times. The gene calls are TRBV30 and TRBJ2-1, with 10 bases fitting TRBD2. This CDR3 region has 12 residues. V dropped 4 bases and J dropped 8; count of bases not matched to a gene: 2. Germline assignment: CDR1 GTSNPN and CDR2 SVGIG (reference sequence). Here the CDR3 reads CAWTSGRYEQFF. Here the CDR3 DNA reads TGTGCCTGGACTAGCGGGAGATATGAGCAGTTCTTC.

The rearrangement joins TRBV29-1 to TRBJ2-1; 7 nucleotides line up with TRBD2. The junction had 8 bases not matched to a gene; V was cut back by 3 bases and J by 0 bases. Germline lookup yields CDR1 SQVTM and CDR2 ANQGSEA. The CDR3 loop spans 16 amino acids. The CDR3 region is CSVDGVAGLSYNEQFF. The CDR3 nucleotides read TGCAGCGTTGATGGAGTAGCGGGCCTCTCCTACAATGAGCAGTTCTTC.

The chain carries TRBV2 and TRBJ2-7; TRBD1 matches 8 bases. The CDR3 runs 13 residues. Germline V CDR1 and CDR2: SNHLY, FYNNEI. The V gene end was trimmed by 6 bases and the J gene end by 6 bases; junction bases not matched to a gene: 7. The CDR3 nucleotides read TGTGCCAGCAGCACAGGGGGGCCTGGCGAGCAGTACTTC. Its translation is CASSTGGPGEQYF.

This clone is a singleton in its sample. The chain joins TRBV5-6 to TRBJ2-1; D is perhaps TRBD1 (6 bases). This CDR3 is built from 14 residues. Between the trimmed V and J ends, which lost 2 bases and 3 bases, there was a span of 9 bases. In germline, CDR1 is SGHDT, CDR2 YYEEEE. CDR3 nucleotides: TGTGCCAGCAGCTTCTCGACAGGCTACAATGAGCAGTTCTTC. Protein product: CASSFSTGYNEQFF.

The chain employs TRBV5-4 and TRBJ2-2; TRBD2 matches 8 bases. This CDR3 region has 17 residues. Germline CDR1 is SGHNT and CDR2 is YYREEE (reference sequence). J lost 6 bases, V lost 1 base, and 11 bases had no gene match. CDR3 sequence reads: CASSLFTGGPASGELFF. The CDR3 DNA follows: TGTGCCAGCAGCTTGTTTACGGGGGGGCCGGCTTCCGGGGAGCTGTTTTTT.

On this clone itself: At one end, the junction sequence differs from germline, possibly due to a read error. This CDR3 is CASSPVGGSYSEQFF. The CDR3 DNA reads TGTGCCAGCAGCCCCGTGGGGGGGTCGTACAGTGAGCAGTTCTTC. This chain connects TRBV3-1 (or the pseudogene TRBV3-2) to TRBJ2-1, with TRBD2 identical over 7 bases. Germline CDR1 and CDR2: LGHDT and YNNKEL (reference sequence). The CDR3 is made up of 15 amino acids.

The rearrangement uses TRBV28 and TRBJ1-2; D gene uncertain. The CDR3 is 13 amino acids. Germline CDR1 and CDR2: MDHEN and SYDVKM. Trimming stripped 3 bases from V and 4 bases from J, with 9 bases between. As DNA, the CDR3 is TGTGCCAGCAGTTTCAGGTCTCTCTATGGCTACACCTTC. Its translation is CASSFRSLYGYTF.

The chain couples TRBV3-1 (or the pseudogene TRBV3-2) to TRBJ1-1; weak D call: TRBD1 (6 bases). There are 14 residues in the CDR3. V dropped 1 base and J dropped 1 base, with 7 bases sitting between them. Germline V gene sequence: CDR1 LGHDT, CDR2 YNNKEL (reference sequence). Here the CDR3 reads CASSQVQGNTEAFF. CDR3 nucleotides: TGTGCCAGCAGCCAAGTACAGGGGAACACTGAAGCTTTCTTT.

The V call is TRBV18, the J call TRBJ2-1, with D maybe TRBD2 (5 bases). The CDR3 has 14 residues. Per germline, CDR1 KGHSH and CDR2 LQKENI. The germline V and J ends were trimmed by 3 bases and 11 bases, with 17 bases remaining between them. This CDR3 reads CASSPAEGAAQQFF. The CDR3 DNA reads TGTGCCAGCTCACCTGCAGAGGGCGCGGCACAGCAGTTCTTC.

The chain uses TRBV2 and TRBJ1-6; a weak D match, TRBD1 (5 bases). The germline CDR1 and CDR2 sequences are SNHLY and FYNNEI. The CDR3 spans 16 residues. Between the trimmed V and J ends, which lost 6 bases and 7 bases, there was a span of 19 bases. DNA for the CDR3: TGTGCCAGCAGGGCACATCCGGGACTGAAAAATTCACCCCTCCACTTT. Translation: CASRAHPGLKNSPLHF. The complete variable domain, with remaining parts taken from reference TRBV2 and TRBJ1-6, reads EPEVTQTPSHQVTQMGQEVILRCVPISNHLYFYWYRQILGQKVEFLVSFYNNEISEKSEIFDDQFSVERPDGSNFTLKIRSTKLEDSAMYFCASRAHPGLKNSPLHFGNGTRLTVT.

This clone was recorded at least ten times. In the same sample, other DNA sequences code for this CDR3. The chain joins TRBV5-4 to TRBJ2-7; 8 bases map to TRBD1. Losses at the gene ends were 4 bases for V and 0 bases for J; bases not matched to a gene: 6. Germline CDR1 is SGHNT and CDR2 is YYREEE (reference sequence). The length of the CDR3 is 15 residues. The CDR3 here is CASSPGQGSSYEQYF. The CDR3 nucleotides read TGTGCCAGCAGCCCCGGACAGGGTAGCTCCTACGAGCAGTACTTC.

In this sample, this clone turned up a few times. The chain joins TRBV16 to TRBJ1-1, with D unclear. Germline CDR1 reads KGHSY; CDR2 reads FQNENV. The CDR3 is made up of 13 amino acids. V dropped 5 bases and J dropped 5 bases, with 12 bases sitting between them. CDR3 DNA: TGTGCCAGCAGCAAGGAGGTCTGGACTGAAGCTTTCTTT. It yields the protein CASSKEVWTEAFF.